The 29 T cell receptor beta chains below all came from one sample that was sequenced in a study of Ad26.COV2.S vaccination and SARS-CoV-2 variants. The treatment was: roughly 20 received Ad26.COV2.S at low or high dose, single or two shots; about five received placebo; per-sample allocation not given. Specimens were obtained on day 63 following the first vaccine or placebo injection. Data came from immunoSEQ multiplex PCR; TCRdb stores just in-frame clones and leaves some out. Of 300,000 to 500,000 clones listed, about 88% are singletons. The sample consisted of peripheral blood, taken in a trial of Ad26.COV2.S vaccine versus placebo. The source is a person aged 18 to 65 who received the Ad26.COV2.S COVID-19 vaccine or a placebo.

The CDR3 sequence: CASSLAGATDTQYF. The CDR3 DNA is TGTGCCAGCAGCTTGGCGGGAGCCACAGATACGCAGTATTTT. The chain recombines TRBV5-4 with TRBJ2-3; possibly TRBD2 for D (6 bases). Germline V gene data show CDR1 as SGHNT and CDR2 as YYREEE (reference sequence). V shed 0 bases and J shed 2 bases, with 7 bases lying between them. The CDR3 sequence is 14 residues long.

The chain links TRBV6-2 or TRBV6-3 to TRBJ1-1; D is unresolved. This CDR3 region has 11 residues. CDR1 is MNHEY and CDR2 is SVGEGT in the germline V gene. V gave up 4 bases and J gave up 6 bases, with 6 bases separating them. The CDR3, as DNA: TGTGCCAGCAGTTTCCCCTCTGAAGCTTTCTTT. Its translation: CASSFPSEAFF.

The chain is built from TRBV7-2 and TRBJ2-7; no definite D call. The V end lost 6 bases, the J end lost 3 bases, and 15 bases lay between the germline ends. Germline lookup yields CDR1 SGHTA and CDR2 FQGNSA. The CDR3 runs to 14 residues. The CDR3 region is CASRVLPANYEQYF. The CDR3 nucleotides read TGTGCCAGCAGAGTACTTCCAGCGAACTACGAGCAGTACTTC. Combining the CDR3 with reference TRBV7-2 and TRBJ2-7 gives the whole variable domain GAGVSQSPSNKVTEKGKDVELRCDPISGHTALYWYRQSLGQGLEFLIYFQGNSAPDKSGLPSDRFSAERTGGSVSTLTIQRTQQEDSAVYLCASRVLPANYEQYFGPGTRLTVT.

V and J are TRBV4-2 and TRBJ2-2; 7 bases fit TRBD1. With 1 base clipped from V and 6 bases from J, the junction kept 2 bases outside the gene matches. This CDR3 is 14 amino acids long. Germline V gene lookup returns CDR1 LGHNA and CDR2 YNFKEQ. The CDR3 sequence is CASSQVGGPGELFF. CDR3 DNA sequence: TGTGCCAGCAGCCAAGTAGGGGGCCCCGGGGAGCTGTTTTTT.

J is TRBJ1-1 and V is TRBV20-1, with D tentatively TRBD1 (6 bases). The V gene lost 5 bases and the J gene lost 5 bases, with 9 bases spanning the gap. Germline loops: CDR1 DFQATT, CDR2 SNEGSKA (reference sequence). The CDR3 totals 11 residues. DNA for the CDR3: TGCAGTGCTTTACAGGGAACTGAAGCTTTCTTT. Its protein product is CSALQGTEAFF.

The chain is built from TRBV9 and TRBJ1-2; D ambiguous. Trimming shortened V by 0 bases and J by 0 bases, and 15 bases separated the two germline ends. The CDR3 covers 17 residues. From germline, CDR1 is SGDLS and CDR2 YYNGEE. The CDR3 region has the DNA TGTGCCAGCAGCGTAGCTCCCGACACCAAAACTAACTATGGCTACACCTTC. Translation gives CASSVAPDTKTNYGYTF.

The chain recombines TRBV7-2 with TRBJ1-5, with a tentative D call TRBD1 (5 bases). The length of the CDR3 is 13 residues. Germline lookup yields CDR1 SGHTA and CDR2 FQGNSA. The V gene lost 3 bases and the J gene lost 4 bases, with 7 bases spanning the gap. The CDR3 spells CASSFNRNQPQHF. In DNA form, the CDR3 reads TGTGCCAGCAGCTTTAACAGGAATCAGCCCCAGCATTTT.

V usage is TRBV6-5 and J usage is TRBJ2-7; D is possibly TRBD1 (6 bases). There are 15 residues in the CDR3. CDR1 and CDR2 from the germline V gene are MNHEY and SVGAGI. V lost 5 bases, J lost 1 base, and 15 bases lay in between. CDR3 loop: CASSLEKTGSYEQYF. CDR3 DNA sequence: TGTGCCAGCAGTCTCGAGAAGACAGGTTCCTACGAGCAGTACTTC.

There are a few counts of this clone. The chain has TRBV3-1 (or the pseudogene TRBV3-2) and TRBJ1-5, with a tentative D call TRBD1 (5 bases). Trimming removed 3 bases at V and 5 bases at J, with 20 bases between. CDR1 and CDR2 from the germline V gene are LGHDT and YNNKEL (reference sequence). The CDR3 is 17 residues long. The CDR3 loop is CASSQGVRVLFDQPQHF. The CDR3 DNA is TGTGCCAGCAGCCAGGGGGTCCGGGTCCTCTTCGATCAGCCCCAGCATTTT.

This clone was detected ten times or more. The V and J genes are TRBV5-4 and TRBJ1-1; D is uncertain. CDR3 length equals 11 residues. Per the germline V gene, CDR1 is SGHNT and CDR2 is YYREEE (reference sequence). The V end was cut by 3 bases, the J end by 3 bases, with 3 bases between. CDR3 sequence reads: CASSSYTEAFF. In DNA form, the CDR3 reads TGTGCCAGCAGCTCCTACACTGAAGCTTTCTTT. Based on the CDR3 plus reference TRBV5-4 and TRBJ1-1, the full variable domain is ETGVTQSPTHLIKTRGQQVTLRCSSQSGHNTVSWYQQALGQGPQFIFQYYREEENGRGNFPPRFSGLQFPNYSSELNVNALELDDSALYLCASSSYTEAFFGQGTRLTVV.

The gene calls are TRBV14 and TRBJ2-7, with TRBD2 matching 7 bases. Losses at the gene ends were 0 bases for V and 3 bases for J; bases not matched to a gene: 2. The germline gives CDR1 SGHDN, CDR2 FVKESK. The CDR3 consists of 14 residues. The CDR3 DNA reads TGTGCCAGCAGCCAAGATCCTAGCGGCTACGAGCAGTACTTC. It codes for CASSQDPSGYEQYF.

The chain joins TRBV20-1 to TRBJ2-3; 10 nucleotides agree with TRBD2. The germline V gene has CDR1 DFQATT and CDR2 SNEGSKA (reference sequence). This CDR3 is built from 19 residues. V lost 3 bases, J lost 2 bases, and 17 bases stayed unmatched. The DNA for the CDR3 is TGCAGTGCTAGTATCCCTAGCGGGGGCTCACTATTAATCACAGATACGCAGTATTTT. This gives the protein CSASIPSGGSLLITDTQYF.

The chain is built from TRBV10-3 and TRBJ1-5, with D possibly TRBD1 on 5 matching bases. This CDR3 region has 14 residues. Trimming removed 4 bases at V and 3 bases at J, with 10 bases between. Germline V lookup: CDR1 ENHRY, CDR2 SYGVKD. CDR3 DNA sequence: TGTGCCATCAGTGCCGGGGGTCCCAATCAGCCCCAGCATTTT. It translates to CAISAGGPNQPQHF.

The genes are TRBV5-1 and TRBJ1-1; D is undetermined. The CDR3 sequence is 15 residues long. CDR1 and CDR2 from the germline V gene are SGHRS and YFSETQ. V was shortened by 5 bases and J by 1 base, with 15 bases between the two germline ends. The DNA of the CDR3 is TGCGCCAGCAGGTTTACCCTCGGTGGGAACACTGAAGCTTTCTTT. Translating it yields CASRFTLGGNTEAFF.

The chain couples TRBV12-5 to TRBJ2-2; D not certain. The V and J ends lost 0 bases and 3 bases respectively, with 8 bases between them. The CDR3 extends over 15 amino acids. Germline V lookup: CDR1 LGHNT, CDR2 FRNRAP. CDR3 in amino acids: CASGLVGPYTGELFF. In DNA form, the CDR3 reads TGTGCTAGTGGTTTGGTAGGGCCATACACCGGGGAGCTGTTTTTT.

The V and J genes are TRBV6-1 and TRBJ1-5; weak D call: TRBD1 (5 bases). V was trimmed by 3 bases and J by 7 bases, leaving 16 bases between them. The CDR3 has 15 amino acids. The V gene's germline CDR1 is MNHNS and CDR2 SASEGT. The DNA for the CDR3 is TGTGCCAGCAGTGACGGGGGGAAGCCTTGGCAGCCCCAGCATTTT. This gives the protein CASSDGGKPWQPQHF.

This sequence joins TRBV6-1 and TRBJ2-3; D is undetermined. The germline gives CDR1 MNHNS, CDR2 SASEGT. The CDR3 consists of 13 residues. Trimming removed 5 bases from V and 6 bases from J, with 12 bases in between. CDR3 DNA sequence: TGTGCCAGCAGTTTCTGGAATTCGGATACGCAGTATTTT. The encoded protein is CASSFWNSDTQYF.

The chain employs TRBV3-1 (or the pseudogene TRBV3-2) and TRBJ2-5; 11 bases agree with TRBD1. V was pared by 3 bases and J by 1 base, with 4 bases of the junction left unmatched. The germline V gene encodes CDR1 LGHDT and CDR2 YNNKEL (reference sequence). The CDR3 length is 16 residues. In DNA, the CDR3 is TGTGCCAGCAGCCAGGCCGGGACAGGGGGCCAAGAGACCCAGTACTTC. Protein: CASSQAGTGGQETQYF.

This clone was detected only once. V usage is TRBV7-9 and J usage is TRBJ1-2; TRBD1 matches at 7 bases. The germline V gene has CDR1 SEHNR and CDR2 FQNEAQ (reference sequence). The CDR3 runs to 16 residues. V lost 4 bases and J lost 5; bases outside the gene matches: 13. The CDR3 region has the DNA TGTGCCAGCAGCTCCCTTGACAGGGCGGTAGGGTATGGCTACACCTTC. It encodes CASSSLDRAVGYGYTF.

The chain employs TRBV7-9 and TRBJ1-1; D remains ambiguous. Trimming pared 2 bases from V and 6 bases from J, leaving 10 bases between. There are 13 residues in the CDR3. Germline V gives CDR1 SEHNR, CDR2 FQNEAQ (reference sequence). The CDR3 region has the DNA TGTGCCAGCAGCTTAAGGCCTATCGCTGAAGCTTTCTTT. Translation: CASSLRPIAEAFF. Filled out from reference TRBV7-9 and TRBJ1-1, the complete variable domain reads DTGVSQNPRHKITKRGQNVTFRCDPISEHNRLYWYRQTLGQGPEFLTYFQNEAQLEKSRLLSDRFSAERPKGSFSTLEIQRTEQGDSAMYLCASSLRPIAEAFFGQGTRLTVV.

In this sample, this clone turned up a few times. The chain is built from TRBV29-1 and TRBJ1-6; TRBD1 is a possible D gene (5 bases). With 7 bases removed from V and 8 bases from J, the gap between germline ends came to 15 bases. The CDR3 loop spans 13 amino acids. Germline assignment: CDR1 SQVTM and CDR2 ANQGSEA. DNA for the CDR3: TGCAGCGCCTCTCAGGGCAGTGATTCACCCCTCCACTTT. The encoded protein is CSASQGSDSPLHF.

The chain is built from TRBV4-3 and TRBJ2-7, with no clear D. Germline V gene sequence: CDR1 LGHNA, CDR2 YSLEER. V lost 0 bases to trimming and J lost 2 bases, with 5 bases between them. The CDR3 has 13 amino acids. The CDR3 sequence is CASSQETTYEQYF. CDR3 DNA sequence: TGCGCCAGCAGCCAAGAGACGACCTACGAGCAGTACTTC.

The J gene is TRBJ2-3, the V gene TRBV7-2, with 9 bases that match TRBD1. The J segment lost 1 base and the V segment lost 4 bases, leaving 3 bases of the junction unmatched. CDR3 length equals 15 residues. Germline V CDR1 and CDR2: SGHTA, FQGNSA. The CDR3 DNA follows: TGTGCCAGCAGCTATGACAGGGGGGGCACAGATACGCAGTATTTT. This encodes CASSYDRGGTDTQYF.

The chain has TRBV3-1 (or the pseudogene TRBV3-2) and TRBJ1-2; D is unclear. The CDR3 is made up of 12 amino acids. Trimming removed 0 bases at V and 4 bases at J, with 3 bases between. Germline-derived CDR1 and CDR2 are LGHDT and YNNKEL (reference sequence). DNA of the CDR3: TGTGCCAGCAGCCAAGATGGCTATGGCTACACCTTC. It codes for CASSQDGYGYTF.

This clone occurred a few times. V gene TRBV3-1 (or the pseudogene TRBV3-2) combines with J gene TRBJ1-2; 8 nucleotides agree with TRBD1. Germline CDR1 and CDR2: LGHDT and YNNKEL (reference sequence). The CDR3 spans 14 residues. Trimming took 0 bases from V and 6 from J; bases not matched to a gene: 3. CDR3 nucleotide sequence: TGTGCCAGCAGCCAAGATATACAGGGGGATGGCTACACCTTC. As protein: CASSQDIQGDGYTF.

The chain links TRBV7-9 to TRBJ1-5; 7 bases map to TRBD1. Trimming took 5 bases from V and 0 from J; bases not matched to a gene: 4. The germline gives CDR1 SEHNR, CDR2 FQNEAQ (reference sequence). The CDR3 spans 15 residues. DNA of the CDR3: TGTGCCAGCAGCACTGGGACAGTTAGCAATCAGCCCCAGCATTTT. Its protein is CASSTGTVSNQPQHF.

The V and J genes are TRBV10-3 and TRBJ2-7, with 11 bases matching TRBD2. The ends lost 0 bases at V and 3 bases at J; junction bases unmatched: 1. The germline V gene has CDR1 ENHRY and CDR2 SYGVKD. The CDR3 is 15 residues long. CDR3 residues: CAISESSGGDYEQYF. The CDR3 nucleotides are TGTGCCATCAGTGAGTCTAGCGGGGGGGACTACGAGCAGTACTTC.

This clone appeared once. V and J are TRBV4-3 and TRBJ2-1; the D gene is possibly TRBD2 (7 bases). Germline V gene sequence: CDR1 LGHNA, CDR2 YSLEER. V was cut by 1 base and J by 4 bases, with 14 bases left in between. The CDR3 length is 16 residues. The CDR3 sequence is CASSQGAGQTYNEQFF. CDR3 sequence (DNA): TGCGCCAGCAGCCAAGGAGCGGGACAAACGTACAATGAGCAGTTCTTC.

V is TRBV6-4 and J is TRBJ1-1; no reliable D call. There are 13 residues in the CDR3. Trimming pared 4 bases from V and 7 bases from J, leaving 13 bases between. Germline lookup yields CDR1 MRHNA and CDR2 SNTAGT. In DNA form, the CDR3 reads TGTGCCAGCAGTGTTGTCGTCGGCAGTGAAGCTTTCTTT. Its protein is CASSVVVGSEAFF.